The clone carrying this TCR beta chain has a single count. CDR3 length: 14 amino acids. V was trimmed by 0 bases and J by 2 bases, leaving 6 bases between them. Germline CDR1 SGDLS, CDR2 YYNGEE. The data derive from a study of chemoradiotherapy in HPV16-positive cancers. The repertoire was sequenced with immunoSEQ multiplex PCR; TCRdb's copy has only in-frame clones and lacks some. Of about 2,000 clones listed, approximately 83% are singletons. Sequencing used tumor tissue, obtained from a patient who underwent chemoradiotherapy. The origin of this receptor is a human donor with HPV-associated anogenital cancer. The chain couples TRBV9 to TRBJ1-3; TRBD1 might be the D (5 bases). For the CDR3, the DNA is TGTGCCAGCAGCGTAGCGGGGGCTGGAAACACCATATATTTT. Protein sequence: CASSVAGAGNTIYF.